The present T cell receptor beta chain was sequenced within a study of blood T cells in healthy people across ages. The study's findings and limits: There were more naive CD4+ cells and higher diversity in long-lived donors than in aged donors. Older age coincided with a roughly linear decline in TCR beta diversity per million T cells. Using unsorted PBMCs precluded a conclusive naive versus antigen-experienced comparison.

This CDR3 region has 13 residues. CDR1 MNHNY and CDR2 SVGAGI come from the germline V gene (reference sequence). V lost 6 bases to trimming and J lost 0 bases, with 6 bases between them. The second PCR ran about 6 to 11 cycles with a sample-barcoded 5' primer and J-beta primers. Via MiXCR, TCRdb re-called the 5' RACE reads, giving one row per CDR3 protein. The sample shows around 990,000 distinct CDR3 sequences, more than 30% of them seen only once. As to this clonotype: Its target is unknown.

The receptor's source is a man younger than 35 in good health. J is TRBJ1-3 and V is TRBV6-6; the D is unclear. Sequencing was performed on blood. DNA of the CDR3: TGTGCCAGCAGGGAGTCCTCTGGAAACACCATATATTTT. It specifies CASRESSGNTIYF.